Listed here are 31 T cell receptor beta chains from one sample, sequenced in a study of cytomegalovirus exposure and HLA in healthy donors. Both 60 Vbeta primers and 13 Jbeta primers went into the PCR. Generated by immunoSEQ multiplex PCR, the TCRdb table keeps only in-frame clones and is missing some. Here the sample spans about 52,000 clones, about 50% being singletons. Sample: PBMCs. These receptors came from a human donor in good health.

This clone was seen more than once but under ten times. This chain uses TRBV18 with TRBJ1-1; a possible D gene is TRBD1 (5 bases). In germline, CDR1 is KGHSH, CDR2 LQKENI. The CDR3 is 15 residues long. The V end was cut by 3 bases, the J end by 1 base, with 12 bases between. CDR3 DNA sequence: TGTGCCAGCTCACCGGGCCTACAGGCGAACACTGAAGCTTTCTTT. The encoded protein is CASSPGLQANTEAFF. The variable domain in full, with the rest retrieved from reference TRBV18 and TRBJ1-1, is NAGVMQNPRHLVRRRGQEARLRCSPMKGHSHVYWYRQLPEEGLKFMVYLQKENIIDESGMPKERFSAEFPKEGPSILRIQQVVRGDSAAYFCASSPGLQANTEAFFGQGTRLTVV.

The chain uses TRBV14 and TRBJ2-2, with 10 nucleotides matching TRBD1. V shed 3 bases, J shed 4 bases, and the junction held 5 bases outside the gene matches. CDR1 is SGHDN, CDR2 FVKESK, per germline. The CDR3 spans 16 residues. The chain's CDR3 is CASSQGRTGGTGELFF. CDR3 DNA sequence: TGTGCCAGCAGCCAGGGCCGGACAGGGGGCACCGGGGAGCTGTTTTTT.

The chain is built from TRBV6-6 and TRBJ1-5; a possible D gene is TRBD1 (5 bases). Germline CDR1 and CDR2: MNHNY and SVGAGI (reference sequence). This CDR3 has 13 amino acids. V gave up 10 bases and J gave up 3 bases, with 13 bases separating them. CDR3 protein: CATGRQLNQPQHF. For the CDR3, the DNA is TGTGCCACGGGCCGACAGCTCAATCAGCCCCAGCATTTT.

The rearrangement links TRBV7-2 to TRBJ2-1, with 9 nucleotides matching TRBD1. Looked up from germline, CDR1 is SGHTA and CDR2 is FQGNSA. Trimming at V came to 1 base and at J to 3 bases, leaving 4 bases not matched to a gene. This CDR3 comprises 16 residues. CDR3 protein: CASSLDPDRGYNEQFF. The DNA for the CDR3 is TGTGCCAGCAGCTTAGACCCGGACAGGGGCTACAATGAGCAGTTCTTC.

CDR3 sequence (DNA): TGTGCCAGCAGCCTAATAGCGGGGAAAGAGACCCAGTACTTC. It is translated as CASSLIAGKETQYF. The chain combines TRBV5-4 with TRBJ2-5, with 8 bases fitting TRBD2. The germline V gene has CDR1 SGHNT and CDR2 YYREEE (reference sequence). CDR3 size: 14 residues. Unmatched junction bases numbered 5, after V lost 4 bases and J lost 3 bases.

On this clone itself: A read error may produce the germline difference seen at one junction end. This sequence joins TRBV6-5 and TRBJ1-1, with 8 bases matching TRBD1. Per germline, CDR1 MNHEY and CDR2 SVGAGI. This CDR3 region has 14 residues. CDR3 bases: TGTGCCGGCAGTTTAGACAGGGGTGGCACTGAAGCTTTCTTT. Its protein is CAGSLDRGGTEAFF.

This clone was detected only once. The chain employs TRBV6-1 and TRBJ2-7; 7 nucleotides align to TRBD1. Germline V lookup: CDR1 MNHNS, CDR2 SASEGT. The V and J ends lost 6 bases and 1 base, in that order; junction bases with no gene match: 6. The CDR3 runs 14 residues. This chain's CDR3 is CASRDTGASYEQYF. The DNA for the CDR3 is TGTGCCAGCAGGGACACAGGGGCGTCCTACGAGCAGTACTTC.

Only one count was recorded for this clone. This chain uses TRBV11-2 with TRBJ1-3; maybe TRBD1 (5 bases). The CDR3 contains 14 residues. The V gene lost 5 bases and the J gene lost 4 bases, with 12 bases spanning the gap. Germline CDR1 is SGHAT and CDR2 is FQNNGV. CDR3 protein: CASSPRTKGNTIYF. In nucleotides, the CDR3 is TGTGCCAGCAGCCCTCGGACAAAAGGAAACACCATATATTTT.

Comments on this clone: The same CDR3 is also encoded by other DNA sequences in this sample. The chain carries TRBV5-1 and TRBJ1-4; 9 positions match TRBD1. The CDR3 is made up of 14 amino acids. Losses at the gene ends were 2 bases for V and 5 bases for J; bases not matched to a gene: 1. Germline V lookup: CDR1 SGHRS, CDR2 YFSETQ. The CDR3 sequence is CASSFTGGNEKLFF. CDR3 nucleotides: TGCGCCAGCAGCTTTACAGGGGGCAATGAAAAACTGTTTTTT.

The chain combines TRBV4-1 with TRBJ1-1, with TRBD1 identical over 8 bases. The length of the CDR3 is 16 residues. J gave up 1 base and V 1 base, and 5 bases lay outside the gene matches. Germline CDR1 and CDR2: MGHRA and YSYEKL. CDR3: CASSQGGDRRNTEAFF. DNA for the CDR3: TGCGCCAGCAGCCAAGGCGGGGACAGGCGGAACACTGAAGCTTTCTTT.

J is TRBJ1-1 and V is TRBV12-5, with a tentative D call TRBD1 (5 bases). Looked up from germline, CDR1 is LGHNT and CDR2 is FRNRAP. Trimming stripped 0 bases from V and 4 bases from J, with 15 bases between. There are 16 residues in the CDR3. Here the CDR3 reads CASGLVLTRTFTEAFF. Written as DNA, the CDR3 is TGTGCTAGTGGTTTGGTCCTCACAAGGACATTCACTGAAGCTTTCTTT.

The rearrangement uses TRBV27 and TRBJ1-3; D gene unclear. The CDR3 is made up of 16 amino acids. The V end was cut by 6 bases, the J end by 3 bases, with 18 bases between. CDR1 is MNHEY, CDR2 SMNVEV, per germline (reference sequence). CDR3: CASSPAGGLGGNTIYF. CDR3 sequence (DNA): TGTGCCAGCAGCCCAGCGGGAGGGTTGGGTGGAAACACCATATATTTT.

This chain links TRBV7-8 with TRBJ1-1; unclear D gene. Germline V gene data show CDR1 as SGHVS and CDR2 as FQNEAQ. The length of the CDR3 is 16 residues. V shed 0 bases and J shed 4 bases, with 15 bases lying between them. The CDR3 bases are TGTGCCAGCAGCTTAGCGCGTACACCCGAGGGCACTGAAGCTTTCTTT. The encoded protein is CASSLARTPEGTEAFF.

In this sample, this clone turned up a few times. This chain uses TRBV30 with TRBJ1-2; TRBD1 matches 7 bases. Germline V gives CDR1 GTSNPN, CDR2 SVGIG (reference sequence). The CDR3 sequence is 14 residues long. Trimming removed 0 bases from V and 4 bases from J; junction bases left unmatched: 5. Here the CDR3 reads CAWSVMQGGYGYTF. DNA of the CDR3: TGTGCCTGGAGTGTAATGCAGGGGGGCTATGGCTACACCTTC.

CDR3 sequence: CASSQGPGSGGSQETQYF. In nucleotides, the CDR3 is TGCGCCAGCAGCCAAGGCCCCGGGAGCGGGGGAAGCCAAGAGACCCAGTACTTC. This chain uses TRBV4-1 with TRBJ2-5, with 8 bases fitting TRBD2. The V segment lost 1 base and the J segment 1 base; nucleotides outside the gene matches: 11. The CDR3 totals 18 residues. The germline gives CDR1 MGHRA, CDR2 YSYEKL.

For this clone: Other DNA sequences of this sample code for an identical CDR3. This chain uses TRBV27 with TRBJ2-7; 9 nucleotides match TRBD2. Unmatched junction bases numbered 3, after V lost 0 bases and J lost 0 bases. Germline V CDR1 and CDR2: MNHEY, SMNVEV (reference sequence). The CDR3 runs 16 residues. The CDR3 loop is CASSLSIAGDSYEQYF. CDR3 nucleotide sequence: TGTGCCAGCAGTTTATCGATAGCGGGGGACTCCTACGAGCAGTACTTC.

For the CDR3, the DNA is TGTGCCAGCAGTCGGACAGCCTCTAGCTTCTACACCTTC. It specifies CASSRTASSFYTF. The genes are TRBV5-4 and TRBJ1-2, with D possibly TRBD1 on 6 matching bases. The CDR3 length is 13 residues. The germline V gene has CDR1 SGHNT and CDR2 YYREEE (reference sequence). Deletions cut 5 bases from V and 10 bases from J, with 18 bases between.

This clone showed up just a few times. The DNA of the CDR3 is TGTGCCAGCAGCGCGCAAGGCGGGGTCGAGTATGGCTACACCTTC. Protein product: CASSAQGGVEYGYTF. The chain links TRBV7-2 to TRBJ1-2; D is unresolved. CDR1 is SGHTA and CDR2 is FQGNSA in the germline V gene. This CDR3 comprises 15 residues. V was shortened by 5 bases and J by 5 bases, with 18 bases between the two germline ends.

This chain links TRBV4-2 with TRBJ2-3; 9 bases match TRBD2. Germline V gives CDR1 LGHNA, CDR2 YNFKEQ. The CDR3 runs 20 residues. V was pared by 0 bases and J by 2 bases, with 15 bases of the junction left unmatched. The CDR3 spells CASSQEPSSGGRGTTDTQYF. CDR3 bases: TGTGCCAGCAGCCAAGAACCGAGTAGCGGGGGCCGGGGCACCACAGATACGCAGTATTTT.

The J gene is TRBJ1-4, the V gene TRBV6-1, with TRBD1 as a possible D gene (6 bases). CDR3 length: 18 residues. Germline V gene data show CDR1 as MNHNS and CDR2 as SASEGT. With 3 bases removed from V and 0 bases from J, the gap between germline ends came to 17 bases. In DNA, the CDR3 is TGTGCCAGCAGTGACCTAACAGGGTATTACTCAACTAATGAAAAACTGTTTTTT. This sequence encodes CASSDLTGYYSTNEKLFF.

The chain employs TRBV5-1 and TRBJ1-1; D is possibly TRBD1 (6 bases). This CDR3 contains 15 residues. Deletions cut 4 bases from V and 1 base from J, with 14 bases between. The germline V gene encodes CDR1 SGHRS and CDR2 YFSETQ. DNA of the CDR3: TGCGCCAGCAGCCCGGACAGCCTGGGGAACACTGAAGCTTTCTTT. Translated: CASSPDSLGNTEAFF.

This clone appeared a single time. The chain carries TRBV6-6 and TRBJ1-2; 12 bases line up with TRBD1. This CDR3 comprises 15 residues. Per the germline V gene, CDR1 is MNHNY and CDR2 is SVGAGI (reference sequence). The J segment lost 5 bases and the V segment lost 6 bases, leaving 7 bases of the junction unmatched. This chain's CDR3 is CASRDAGQGAYGYTF. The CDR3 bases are TGTGCCAGCAGGGATGCGGGACAGGGGGCATATGGCTACACCTTC.

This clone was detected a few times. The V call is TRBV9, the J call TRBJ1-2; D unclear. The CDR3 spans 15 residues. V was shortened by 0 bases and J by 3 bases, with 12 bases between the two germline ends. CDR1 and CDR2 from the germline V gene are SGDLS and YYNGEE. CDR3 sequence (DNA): TGTGCCAGCAGCGTAGGGGCGGGGATCGACTATGGCTACACCTTC. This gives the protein CASSVGAGIDYGYTF.

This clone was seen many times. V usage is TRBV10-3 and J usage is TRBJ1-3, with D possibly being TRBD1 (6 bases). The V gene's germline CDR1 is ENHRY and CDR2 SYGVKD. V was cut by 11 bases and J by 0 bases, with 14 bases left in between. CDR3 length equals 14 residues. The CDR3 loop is CAHQRDTSGNTIYF. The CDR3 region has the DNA TGTGCCCATCAAAGGGACACCTCTGGAAACACCATATATTTT.

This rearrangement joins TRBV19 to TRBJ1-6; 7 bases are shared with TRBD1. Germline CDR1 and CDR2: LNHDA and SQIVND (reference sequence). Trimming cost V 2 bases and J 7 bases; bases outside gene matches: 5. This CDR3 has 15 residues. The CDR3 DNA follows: TGTGCCAGTAGTATATCACAGGGGAGAAATTCACCCCTCCACTTT. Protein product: CASSISQGRNSPLHF.

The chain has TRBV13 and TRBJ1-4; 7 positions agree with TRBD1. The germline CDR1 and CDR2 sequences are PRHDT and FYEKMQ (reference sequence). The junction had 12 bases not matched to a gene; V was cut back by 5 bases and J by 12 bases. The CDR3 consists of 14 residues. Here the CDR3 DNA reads TGTGCCAGCAGCCTCAGGGTCTCAGGGGGGCAACTGTTTTTT. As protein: CASSLRVSGGQLFF.

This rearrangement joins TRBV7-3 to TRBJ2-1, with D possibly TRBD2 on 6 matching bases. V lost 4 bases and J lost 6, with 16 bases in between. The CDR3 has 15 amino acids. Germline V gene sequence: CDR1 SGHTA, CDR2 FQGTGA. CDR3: CASSSGTSLRNEQFF. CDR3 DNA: TGTGCCAGCAGCTCCGGGACTTCACTACGCAATGAGCAGTTCTTC.

Written as DNA, the CDR3 is TGTGCCAGCAGTGAAGTGGGCAGGGGGCTGTACGAGCAGTACTTC. It translates to CASSEVGRGLYEQYF. The J gene is TRBJ2-7, the V gene TRBV6-1, with TRBD1 matching 8 bases. CDR1 MNHNS and CDR2 SASEGT come from the germline V gene. Unmatched junction bases numbered 6, after V lost 1 base and J lost 4 bases. The CDR3 loop spans 15 amino acids.

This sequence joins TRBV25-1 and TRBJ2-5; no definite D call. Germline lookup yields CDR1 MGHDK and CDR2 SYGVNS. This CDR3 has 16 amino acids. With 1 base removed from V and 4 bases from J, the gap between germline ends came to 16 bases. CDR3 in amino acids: CASSEFKAPRGETQYF. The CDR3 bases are TGTGCCAGCAGTGAATTTAAAGCTCCCCGTGGAGAGACCCAGTACTTC.

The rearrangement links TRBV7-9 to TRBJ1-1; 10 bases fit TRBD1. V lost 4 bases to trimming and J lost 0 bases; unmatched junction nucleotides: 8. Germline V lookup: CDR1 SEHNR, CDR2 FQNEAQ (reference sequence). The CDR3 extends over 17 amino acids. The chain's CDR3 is CASSSIPGQGMNTEAFF. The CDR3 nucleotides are TGTGCCAGCAGCTCAATCCCGGGACAGGGGATGAACACTGAAGCTTTCTTT.

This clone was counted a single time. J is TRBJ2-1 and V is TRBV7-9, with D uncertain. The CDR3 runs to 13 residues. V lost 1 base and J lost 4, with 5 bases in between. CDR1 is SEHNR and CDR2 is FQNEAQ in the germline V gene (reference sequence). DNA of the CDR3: TGTGCCAGCAGCTTAGTCCCTTACAATGAGCAGTTCTTC. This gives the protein CASSLVPYNEQFF.